The clone carrying this T cell receptor (beta chain) was detected a few times. A single base separates this from a much larger clone, so it may be a read error. This specimen belongs to a study of tumor-infiltrating lymphocytes in oesophageal squamous cell carcinoma. In germline, CDR1 is MNHNS, CDR2 SASEGT. With 7 bases removed from V and 11 bases from J, the gap between germline ends came to 14 bases. This CDR3 contains 11 residues. A single record per CDR3 protein comes from TCRdb applying MiXCR to the PCR reads. The sample includes around 20,000 distinct CDR3 sequences, 40% to 45% of them seen just once.

The material sequenced was normal esophageal tissue next to the tumor. This clonotype was sampled from a male donor with esophageal squamous cell carcinoma. This chain uses TRBV6-1 with TRBJ2-5; D is unresolved. The CDR3 DNA sequence: TGTGCCAGCACCCAATACAATGAGCAGTACTTC. Residues: CASTQYNEQYF.